A selection of T cell receptor beta chains follows, all from one sample in a study of T-cell memory formation after mild COVID-19. TCRdb reprocessed the 5' RACE reads with MiXCR, giving one entry per CDR3 protein. The sample shows about half a million distinct CDR3 sequences, roughly 18% of them seen only once. The specimen was PBMCs or a T cell subset sorted from them (not recorded which). These receptors all stem from an adult woman who had mild COVID-19 (a few samples of this study predate the infection). Cell type and time point are not known. Each CDR3 is given with its conserved first and last residue. Each record gives: J gene, clone size, V gene, D gene, CDR3 DNA, CDR3 protein. The D gene is left open where the match is weak. The size of a clone is reported for some rows only, either as once, few or many, or as a class for expanded clones.

TRBJ1-1,once,TRBV7-6,NA,TGTGCCAGCAGCTTAGTAGACAGGATGAACACTGAAGCTTTCTTT,CASSLVDRMNTEAFF
TRBJ1-1,NA,TRBV29-1,NA,TGCAGCGTTTTCACTGGGACTGAAGCTTTCTTT,CSVFTGTEAFF
TRBJ2-2,few,TRBV20-1,NA,TGCAGTGCACACGGGAGACCGAACACCGGGGAGCTGTTTTTT,CSAHGRPNTGELFF
TRBJ2-5,many,TRBV6-6,TRBD1,TGTGCCAGCAGACCCCAGGGACAGGGGCAAGAGACCCAGTACTTC,CASRPQGQGQETQYF
TRBJ1-4,NA,TRBV4-3,NA,TGCGCCAGCAGCCAAGAAAAAATACAGGTTAATGAAAAACTGTTTTTT,CASSQEKIQVNEKLFF
TRBJ1-1,few,TRBV7-9,TRBD1,TGTGCCAGCAGCCTCCCTCCCGGGACAGCGAACACTGAAGCTTTCTTT,CASSLPPGTANTEAFF
TRBJ2-7,few,TRBV14,NA,TGTGCCAGCAGGGATGGAGGGGGCCAGAGCTACGAGCAGTACTTC,CASRDGGGQSYEQYF
TRBJ1-2,few,TRBV18,NA,TGTGCCAGCTCACCACCGACCCTGGGGACCCAGGGTGGCTACACCTTC,CASSPPTLGTQGGYTF
TRBJ2-2,few,TRBV4-1,TRBD1,TGCGCCAGCAGCCAAGCGGACAGGGACACCGGGGAGCTGTTTTTT,CASSQADRDTGELFF
TRBJ1-1,NA,TRBV5-1,NA,TGCGCCAGCAGCTTGAACACTAACACTGAAGCTTTCTTT,CASSLNTNTEAFF
TRBJ2-5,NA,TRBV30,TRBD1,TGTGCCTGGAGTGTAGGGGGCACCGTCGAGACCCAGTACTTC,CAWSVGGTVETQYF
TRBJ1-6,NA,TRBV7-2,TRBD1,TGTGCCAGCAGCTTAAGGATGGGGACAGGGAGTTCACCCCTCCACTTT,CASSLRMGTGSSPLHF
TRBJ2-5,many,TRBV6-1,TRBD2,TGTGCCAGCAGTGAAGCGCGTTGGGCGGGAGGAAACCAAGAGACCCAGTACTTC,CASSEARWAGGNQETQYF
TRBJ1-2,NA,TRBV30,NA,TGTGCCAGAACTCGGGACGGTGAGAATGGCTACACCTTC,CARTRDGENGYTF
TRBJ2-2,NA,TRBV5-5,TRBD2,TGTGCCAGCAGCTTGACTAGCGGGGGAACCGAAGTGAGGACCGGGGAGCTGTTTTTT,CASSLTSGGTEVRTGELFF
TRBJ2-1,NA,TRBV4-1,NA,TGCGCCAGCAGCCAGCCCTCCTTCGGCGAGCAGTTCTTC,CASSQPSFGEQFF
TRBJ1-1,NA,TRBV12-3/TRBV12-4,NA,TGTGCCAGCAGTCTAACGGACGTGGGGAACACTGAAGCTTTCTTT,CASSLTDVGNTEAFF
TRBJ2-3,NA,TRBV5-1,TRBD2,TGCGCCAGCAGCGTCGGACTAGCTGTTAGCACAGATACGCAGTATTTT,CASSVGLAVSTDTQYF
TRBJ2-7,few,TRBV18,NA,TGTGCCAGCTCATCCGGGCCCGCGGTCACTTACGAGCAGTACTTC,CASSSGPAVTYEQYF
TRBJ2-3,many,TRBV4-2,TRBD2,TGTGCCAGCAGCCCCCGGACTAGCGGCACAGATACGCAGTATTTT,CASSPRTSGTDTQYF
TRBJ2-7,NA,TRBV10-3,TRBD1,TGTGCCGTGGGACAGGGGTTCGAGCAGTACTTC,CAVGQGFEQYF
TRBJ2-7,few,TRBV6-2/TRBV6-3,NA,TGTGCCATACAGACAGGTCACTACGAGCAGTACTTC,CAIQTGHYEQYF
TRBJ1-3,NA,TRBV12-3/TRBV12-4,NA,TGTGCCAGCAGCTATAGTGGAAACACCATATATTTT,CASSYSGNTIYF
TRBJ2-1,NA,TRBV20-1,NA,TGCAGTGCCACCAGCGGAGGGCCCAATGAGCAGTTCTTC,CSATSGGPNEQFF
TRBJ2-7,NA,TRBV5-1,NA,TGCGCCAGCAGCTCTCGACAGGGAGGCAACGAGCAGTACTTC,CASSSRQGGNEQYF
TRBJ2-2,few,TRBV20-1,NA,TGCAGTGCTAGAGAGGGGGCCATGGCCACCGGGGAGCTGTTTTTT,CSAREGAMATGELFF
TRBJ2-1,few,TRBV7-2,NA,TGTGCCAGCAGCTTAGCCCAAGAGCAGTTCTTC,CASSLAQEQFF
TRBJ2-7,NA,TRBV7-9,TRBD1,TGTGCCAGCAGCTCCACAGGGGGCCGCCACGAGCAGTACTTC,CASSSTGGRHEQYF
TRBJ2-2,NA,TRBV12-3/TRBV12-4,TRBD1,TGTGCCAGCAGTGCGGGACAGGGGAGCACCGGGGAGCTGTTTTTT,CASSAGQGSTGELFF
TRBJ2-5,NA,TRBV11-2,TRBD2,TGTGCCAGCAGCCATCGGACTAGCGGGAGTAAAGAGACCCAGTACTTC,CASSHRTSGSKETQYF
TRBJ2-7,NA,TRBV20-1,TRBD2,TGCAGTGCTAGGCGCCGGACTAGCGGGGCCCTTTGGGGGCAGTACTTC,CSARRRTSGALWGQYF
TRBJ1-2,few,TRBV4-2,TRBD1,TGTGCCAGCAGCCAAGGACAGGGGGTTGACTATGGCTACACCTTC,CASSQGQGVDYGYTF
TRBJ1-1,few,TRBV5-4,NA,TGTGCCAGCAGCTCAAAGCGGGGTGGCGGAAACACTGAAGCTTTCTTT,CASSSKRGGGNTEAFF
TRBJ2-1,NA,TRBV20-1,TRBD1,TGCAGTCCGACCCGGGACAGAGTGAATGAGCAGTTCTTC,CSPTRDRVNEQFF
TRBJ2-1,few,TRBV7-9,TRBD2,TGTGCCAGCAGTTACTCCGCGGGAGGCCTTCCCAACAATGAGCAGTTCTTC,CASSYSAGGLPNNEQFF
TRBJ2-1,NA,TRBV29-1,TRBD2,TGCAGCGTTGAAGAGACTAGCGGGAGTTACTACAATGAGCAGTTCTTC,CSVEETSGSYYNEQFF
TRBJ2-1,NA,TRBV7-8,NA,TGTGCCAGCAGCCCCCAGCGGGTTACCTACAATGAGCAGTTCTTC,CASSPQRVTYNEQFF
TRBJ2-1,few,TRBV6-6,NA,TGTGCCAGCAGTTACTCGCAACAGTTCAATGAGCAGTTCTTC,CASSYSQQFNEQFF
TRBJ2-7,few,TRBV4-1,NA,TGCGCCAGCAGCCAATTAGGGTCCTACTACGAGCAGTACTTC,CASSQLGSYYEQYF
TRBJ2-7,many,TRBV5-1,TRBD1,TGCGCCAGCAGCTCTGGACAGGCTTCCTACGAGCAGTACTTC,CASSSGQASYEQYF
TRBJ2-3,NA,TRBV18,NA,TGTGCCAGCTCACCCAGACGGGCAGATACGCAGTATTTT,CASSPRRADTQYF
TRBJ2-5,few,TRBV3-1,NA,TGTGCCAGCAGCCAGGCGGCTTCGCAAGAGACCCAGTACTTC,CASSQAASQETQYF
TRBJ2-1,few,TRBV27,TRBD2,TGTGCCAGCCGAAGTGGGCCGGGACTAGCGGGAAACGAGCAGTTCTTC,CASRSGPGLAGNEQFF
TRBJ1-1,NA,TRBV12-3/TRBV12-4,NA,TGTGCCAGCAGAAAAAGACAGTCCGGGGTGACTGAAGCTTTCTTT,CASRKRQSGVTEAFF
TRBJ2-1,few,TRBV27,TRBD2,TGTGCCAGCAGTCTGTGGAGTAGCGGGGGGGCCAACAATGAGCAGTTCTTC,CASSLWSSGGANNEQFF
TRBJ2-5,NA,TRBV28,NA,TGTGCCAGCAGACACAGGTACCAAGAGACCCAGTACTTC,CASRHRYQETQYF
TRBJ2-5,NA,TRBV12-3/TRBV12-4,NA,TGTGCCAGCAGTTTTCGCGGGGGCCTGGAGACCCAGTACTTC,CASSFRGGLETQYF
TRBJ2-5,NA,TRBV6-1,NA,TGTGCCAGCAGTGAAGCCTGGGGAGCGGGAGAGACCCAGTACTTC,CASSEAWGAGETQYF
TRBJ1-3,NA,TRBV5-6,TRBD1,TGTGCCAGCAGCCCGCCGGACAGGGGTTACGGAAACACCATATATTTT,CASSPPDRGYGNTIYF
TRBJ2-3,many,TRBV25-1,NA,TGTGCCAGCAGTGCAGAGGGAAACACAGATACGCAGTATTTT,CASSAEGNTDTQYF
TRBJ1-3,few,TRBV12-3/TRBV12-4,NA,TGTGCCAGCACTCCTCGCAGGTTCGGAAACACCATATATTTT,CASTPRRFGNTIYF
TRBJ2-7,few,TRBV28,NA,TGTGCCAGCAATCGCGGTTCGGGGGTCGTCTACGAGCAGTACTTC,CASNRGSGVVYEQYF